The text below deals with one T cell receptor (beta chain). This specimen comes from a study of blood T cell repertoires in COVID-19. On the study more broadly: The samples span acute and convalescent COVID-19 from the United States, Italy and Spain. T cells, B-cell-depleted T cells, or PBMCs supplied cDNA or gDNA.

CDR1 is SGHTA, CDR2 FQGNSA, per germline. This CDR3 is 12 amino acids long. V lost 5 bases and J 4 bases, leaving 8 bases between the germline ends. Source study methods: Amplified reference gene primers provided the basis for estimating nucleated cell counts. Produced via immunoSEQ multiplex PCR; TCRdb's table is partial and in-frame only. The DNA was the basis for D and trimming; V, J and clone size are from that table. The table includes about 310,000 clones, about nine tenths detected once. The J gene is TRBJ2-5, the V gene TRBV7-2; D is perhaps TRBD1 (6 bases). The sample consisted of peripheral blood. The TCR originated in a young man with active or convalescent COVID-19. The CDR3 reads CASSPGAETQYF. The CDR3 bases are TGTGCCAGCAGCCCAGGGGCAGAGACCCAGTACTTC.